The rows below give T cell receptor beta chains drawn from one sample of a study of identifying expanded T cells in peripheral blood. TCRdb's table, derived via immunoSEQ multiplex PCR, lists solely in-frame clones and lacks some. The sample has under 130,000 clones, around 89% seen once; the top ten hold roughly 15%. The sample consisted of blood. The receptors derive from a person aged 18 to 70 in good health. Each CDR3 is given with its conserved first and last residue. Rows give clone size only sometimes, using once, few, many, or a class for an expanded clone.

size: .; V: TRBV10-3; J: TRBJ1-1; CDR3: CATMGQGPVNTEAFF
size: .; V: TRBV27; J: TRBJ2-5; CDR3: CASSFRGAGGTQYF
size: .; V: TRBV20-1; J: TRBJ2-5; CDR3: CSAYIRETQYF
size: .; V: TRBV5-6; J: TRBJ1-4; CDR3: CASSSQAVRKLFF
size: .; V: TRBV6-5; J: TRBJ2-3; CDR3: CASSTVGRADTQYF
size: .; V: TRBV27; J: TRBJ2-7; CDR3: CASGGTISYEQYF
size: many; V: TRBV6-5; J: TRBJ2-7; CDR3: CASTRQGAEEQYF
size: once; V: TRBV21-1; J: TRBJ2-3; CDR3: CASSTLAGGPDGTQYF
size: once; V: TRBV9; J: TRBJ2-7; CDR3: CASSGYRGPGGPYEQYF
size: .; V: TRBV11-2; J: TRBJ2-2; CDR3: CASSLPGGTNTGELFF
size: once; V: TRBV7-9; J: TRBJ2-1; CDR3: CASSLVSYGYNEQFF
size: once; V: TRBV15; J: TRBJ2-5; CDR3: CATSRDRGRQETQYF
size: .; V: TRBV4-3; J: TRBJ2-2; CDR3: CASSQDSRGHITGELFF
size: .; V: TRBV11-3; J: TRBJ2-5; CDR3: CASSLGPNQETQYF
size: .; V: TRBV4-3; J: TRBJ2-7; CDR3: CASSARLAGDYSYEQYF
size: .; V: TRBV5-1; J: TRBJ2-7; CDR3: CASSLTGSYEQYF
size: .; V: TRBV10-2; J: TRBJ2-3; CDR3: CASLRQGSGDTQYF
size: .; V: TRBV5-5; J: TRBJ2-5; CDR3: CASSLEGAETQYF
size: .; V: TRBV7-8; J: TRBJ1-6; CDR3: CASSLSGGGRSNSPLHF
size: .; V: TRBV7-2; J: TRBJ2-7; CDR3: CASSQWTRHTLGYEQYF
size: .; V: TRBV5-1; J: TRBJ2-5; CDR3: CASSLDRGGETRYF
size: .; V: TRBV4-1; J: TRBJ2-3; CDR3: CASSQVGVITDTQYF
size: .; V: TRBV5-8; J: TRBJ2-3; CDR3: CASTRGKSTDTQYF
size: once; V: TRBV11-2; J: TRBJ2-4; CDR3: CASSLVWGQGNIQYF
size: .; V: TRBV10-1; J: TRBJ2-7; CDR3: CATRSGESYEQYF
size: .; V: TRBV19; J: TRBJ1-5; CDR3: CASSAGTGGLYRNQPQHF
size: .; V: TRBV9; J: TRBJ2-1; CDR3: CASSVSGGGAMIGQFF
size: .; V: TRBV6-5; J: TRBJ2-1; CDR3: CASSSQGAQSNEQFF
size: .; V: TRBV10-3; J: TRBJ1-5; CDR3: CAISAQVQGANQPQHF
size: .; V: TRBV5-1; J: TRBJ2-7; CDR3: CASSFISQTYEQYF
size: .; V: TRBV7-6; J: TRBJ2-7; CDR3: CASSLVAGPYEQYF
size: .; V: TRBV4-3; J: TRBJ2-4; CDR3: CASSQESWGTHKLAKNIQYF
size: .; V: TRBV7-6; J: TRBJ2-5; CDR3: CASSLAGRETQYF
size: .; V: TRBV2; J: TRBJ2-3; CDR3: CASSPSGSRAQYF
size: once; V: TRBV27; J: TRBJ2-7; CDR3: CASSLRQTVYEQYF
size: .; V: TRBV19; J: TRBJ1-2; CDR3: CASSPRSGLQIPWGYGYTF
size: .; V: TRBV6-6; J: TRBJ2-7; CDR3: CASSYSAYGSYEQYF
size: .; V: TRBV5-6; J: TRBJ1-5; CDR3: CASSLGGGPQHF
size: once; V: TRBV11-2; J: TRBJ2-7; CDR3: CASRFGGFTEQYF
size: .; V: TRBV2; J: TRBJ1-5; CDR3: CASNGGERQPQHF
size: once; V: TRBV7-8; J: TRBJ2-3; CDR3: CASSPLAYADTQYF
size: .; V: TRBV5-8; J: TRBJ1-5; CDR3: CASSYLRGPNQPQHF
size: few; V: TRBV4-1; J: TRBJ1-3; CDR3: CASSPQDRGYGNTIYF
size: .; V: TRBV27; J: TRBJ2-3; CDR3: CASSRVGTDTQYF
size: .; V: TRBV11-2; J: TRBJ2-5; CDR3: CASSSSSKTGYLETQYF
size: .; V: TRBV6-6; J: TRBJ2-7; CDR3: CASSYLGQTYEQYF
size: .; V: TRBV18; J: TRBJ1-1; CDR3: CASSLQRQTNTEAFF
size: once; V: TRBV6-1; J: TRBJ2-7; CDR3: CASSDRQGSSYEQYF
size: .; V: TRBV5-1; J: TRBJ2-5; CDR3: CASSRRGGEETQYF
size: .; V: TRBV21-1; J: TRBJ2-7; CDR3: CASSTGATYLYEQYF
size: .; V: TRBV4-3; J: TRBJ1-3; CDR3: CASSQATGTGNTIYF
size: .; V: TRBV6-6; J: TRBJ1-6; CDR3: CASSGGVRPLHF
size: once; V: TRBV21-1; J: TRBJ1-4; CDR3: CASRLVSETNEKLFF
size: .; V: TRBV14; J: TRBJ2-1; CDR3: CASSQVVGTAYNEQFF
size: .; V: TRBV29-1; J: TRBJ2-1; CDR3: CSVGGNEQFF
size: .; V: TRBV7-2; J: TRBJ1-2; CDR3: CASSLNRDGGYTF
size: .; V: TRBV6-5; J: TRBJ2-5; CDR3: CASRSTPGRWETQYF